These 22 T cell receptor beta chains came from one sample sequenced in a study of CD8+CD57+ T cells in acquired aplastic anemia (dated by TCRdb to the late 2010s). The run used an Illumina HiSeq 2000. Genomic DNA served as template for TCR beta VDJ combination and CDR3 sequence profiling. TCRdb reworked the public reads: Q25 trimming with fastp, MiXCR clone assembly, productive beta chains retained. Entries are consolidated by CDR3 protein sequence, retaining the most common genes and DNA. This sample gives about 160,000 distinct CDR3 sequences in total; 45% to 55% of them show up just once. The top ten clones comprise under 40% of the sample. The patients picked for sequencing were ones in whom flow cytometry had shown an expansion of CD8+CD57+ cells. Sequenced input: sorted CD4+, CD8+, or CD8+CD57+ T cells (not recorded which) from PBMCs. All receptors come from a human donor with aplastic anemia.

The V call is TRBV7-9, the J call TRBJ1-1, with D unclear. V dropped 5 bases and J dropped 10 bases, with 17 bases sitting between them. CDR1 SEHNR and CDR2 FQNEAQ come from the germline V gene (reference sequence). The CDR3 is 13 amino acids. CDR3 nucleotides: TGTGCCAGCAGCCTCGCGGGTGGGGAGGGAGCTTTCTTT. Translated, it gives CASSLAGGEGAFF.

V usage is TRBV20-1 and J usage is TRBJ2-2; possibly TRBD2 for D (5 bases). The ends were cut back, 5 bases at V and 4 bases at J, with 17 bases in the middle. This CDR3 has 15 amino acids. Looked up from germline, CDR1 is DFQATT and CDR2 is SNEGSKA (reference sequence). Here the CDR3 DNA reads TGCAGTGCTCCTAGGCGCGAAGGGAGCACCGGGGAGCTGTTTTTT. It translates to CSAPRREGSTGELFF.

V usage is TRBV15 and J usage is TRBJ2-7, with 12 nucleotides matching TRBD1. With V trimmed by 5 bases and J by 7 bases, 12 bases remained unmatched. The CDR3 spans 16 residues. Per the germline V gene, CDR1 is LNHNV and CDR2 is YYDKDF (reference sequence). The CDR3 loop reads CATSHGAGQGAGEQYF. In DNA form, the CDR3 reads TGTGCCACCAGCCACGGCGCGGGACAGGGGGCCGGTGAGCAGTACTTC.

Worth noting for this clonotype: A much larger clonotype is one base distant, so this may be a read error. The V gene is TRBV12-3 or TRBV12-4, the J gene TRBJ2-7; D is unresolved. The germline V and J ends were trimmed by 1 base and 0 bases, with 10 bases remaining between them. This CDR3 is built from 15 residues. CDR3: CASSLVQTSSYEQYF. The CDR3 nucleotides read TGTGCCAGCAGTTTAGTCCAGACCTCCTCCTACGAGCAGTACTTC.

This clonotype was seen repeatedly, ten times or more. The chain has TRBV15 and TRBJ1-4, with D possibly matching TRBD1 (6 bases). Germline lookup yields CDR1 LNHNV and CDR2 YYDKDF (reference sequence). This CDR3 is built from 15 residues. V lost 2 bases to trimming and J lost 8 bases, with 15 bases between them. CDR3 in amino acids: CATSRTDSGREKLFF. CDR3 DNA: TGTGCCACCAGCAGAACGGACAGTGGGAGAGAAAAACTGTTTTTT.

This clonotype was counted many times. This chain connects TRBV11-1 to TRBJ2-1; 12 positions match TRBD2. This CDR3 contains 17 residues. The ends lost 8 bases at V and 8 bases at J; junction bases unmatched: 16. Germline CDR1 is SGHAT and CDR2 is FQDESV (reference sequence). CDR3: CASAFNLGLAGSDEQFF. As DNA, the CDR3 is TGTGCCAGCGCATTTAATTTGGGACTAGCGGGTTCCGATGAGCAGTTCTTC.

The CDR3 nucleotides read TGTGCCAGCAGCTTAACCACGGGGGCTTACAATGAGCAGTTCTTC. It encodes CASSLTTGAYNEQFF. The chain carries TRBV7-3 and TRBJ2-1; TRBD1 or TRBD2 may be the D gene (6 bases each). This CDR3 has 15 amino acids. The ends were cut back, 0 bases at V and 4 bases at J, with 10 bases in the middle. Germline loops: CDR1 SGHTA, CDR2 FQGTGA.

The V call is TRBV6-1, the J call TRBJ2-7; the match to TRBD1 covers 8 bases. The V gene's germline CDR1 is MNHNS and CDR2 SASEGT. V lost 7 bases to trimming and J lost 6 bases; unmatched junction nucleotides: 11. The CDR3 loop spans 14 amino acids. The CDR3 DNA sequence: TGTGCCAGCACCCCCCTGGACAGGGCGGGCGAGCAGTACTTC. Its protein is CASTPLDRAGEQYF.

This chain uses TRBV2 with TRBJ2-7; TRBD2 matches at 11 bases. The CDR3 length is 16 residues. Germline V gene lookup returns CDR1 SNHLY and CDR2 FYNNEI. The V gene end was trimmed by 5 bases and the J gene end by 3 bases; junction bases not matched to a gene: 9. CDR3 in DNA: TGTGCCAGCAGTACCGGGGGAGGGACTAGCGGCTACGAGCAGTACTTC. It specifies CASSTGGGTSGYEQYF.

This chain uses TRBV15 with TRBJ2-7, with D unclear. The CDR3 loop spans 13 amino acids. Trimming cost V 4 bases and J 4 bases, with 11 bases left between them. From germline, CDR1 is LNHNV and CDR2 YYDKDF (reference sequence). CDR3 sequence: CATSTQYFYEQYF. The CDR3 nucleotides read TGTGCCACCAGCACCCAATATTTTTACGAGCAGTACTTC.

This clonotype turned up a few times. This sequence joins TRBV24-1 and TRBJ2-5; D not certain. The CDR3 covers 14 residues. Germline V gene data show CDR1 as KGHDR and CDR2 as SFDVKD. Trimming pared 4 bases from V and 2 bases from J, leaving 10 bases between. CDR3 nucleotide sequence: TGTGCCACCAGTGAATCAGCCAATCAAGAGACCCAGTACTTC. Translated, it gives CATSESANQETQYF.

Turning to this clonotype: A read error may be the cause here, since a much bigger clone is one base away. Given the absence of the conserved phenylalanine or tryptophan at the CDR3 end, a read error is likely. This sequence joins TRBV9 and TRBJ1-1, with D possibly matching TRBD1 (5 bases). The CDR3 spans 13 residues. V was trimmed by 3 bases and J by 4 bases, leaving 10 bases between them. Germline V gene sequence: CDR1 SGDLS, CDR2 YYNGEE. The CDR3 DNA follows: TGTGCCAGCAGCGAGTCGGGGGGCACTGAAGCTTTCCTT. This gives the protein CASSESGGTEAFL.

The chain has TRBV24-1 and TRBJ2-7, with TRBD1 identical over 9 bases. The germline V gene has CDR1 KGHDR and CDR2 SFDVKD. Losses at the gene ends were 10 bases for V and 5 bases for J; bases not matched to a gene: 8. This CDR3 contains 13 residues. CDR3 DNA: TGTGCCACTCAGGACAGGGGTCATCACGAGCAGTACTTC. Protein: CATQDRGHHEQYF.

The V and J genes are TRBV2 and TRBJ2-7, with 14 bases lining up with TRBD2. The CDR3 runs to 18 residues. Germline assignment: CDR1 SNHLY and CDR2 FYNNEI. With 6 bases clipped from V and 2 bases from J, the junction kept 12 bases outside the gene matches. The DNA of the CDR3 is TGTGCCAGCAGCCACGGACTAGCGGGAGGAGGGGTTCCCTACGAGCAGTACTTC. Protein: CASSHGLAGGGVPYEQYF.

This chain joins TRBV14 and TRBJ2-7; TRBD1 aligns across 8 bases. The germline gives CDR1 SGHDN, CDR2 FVKESK. Trimming took 4 bases from V and 5 from J; bases not matched to a gene: 10. The CDR3 runs 15 residues. CDR3 amino acids: CASSLGQGVFHEQYF. Written as DNA, the CDR3 is TGTGCCAGCAGCCTTGGACAGGGAGTTTTCCACGAGCAGTACTTC. Full variable domain (outside the CDR3, taken from reference TRBV14 and TRBJ2-7): EAGVTQFPSHSVIEKGQTVTLRCDPISGHDNLYWYRRVMGKEIKFLLHFVKESKQDESGMPNNRFLAERTGGTYSTLKVQPAELEDSGVYFCASSLGQGVFHEQYFGPGTRLTVT.

This rearrangement joins TRBV9 to TRBJ1-2; the D is unclear. V was cut by 3 bases and J by 0 bases, with 3 bases left in between. The CDR3 runs 12 residues. In germline, CDR1 is SGDLS, CDR2 YYNGEE. CDR3 nucleotide sequence: TGTGCCAGCAGCGAGGCTAACTATGGCTACACCTTC. Protein product: CASSEANYGYTF.

This clonotype came up many times. CDR3 protein: CASRGPYGYTF. The CDR3 nucleotides are TGTGCCAGCAGGGGACCCTATGGCTACACCTTC. The chain employs TRBV14 and TRBJ1-2, with a tentative D call TRBD1 (5 bases). The germline CDR1 and CDR2 sequences are SGHDN and FVKESK. The CDR3 runs to 11 residues. Trimming left V 6 bases short and J 4 bases short, with 6 bases between.

The rearrangement links TRBV30 to TRBJ2-3, with TRBD2 identical over 8 bases. Germline V gene data show CDR1 as GTSNPN and CDR2 as SVGIG (reference sequence). The CDR3 length is 13 residues. The DNA for the CDR3 is TGTGCTCATACTCCGGGAGGGCGAGATACGCAGTATTTT. The encoded protein is CAHTPGGRDTQYF. The full variable domain, with the rest looked up from reference TRBV30 and TRBJ2-3, is SQTIHQWPATLVQPVGSPLSLECTVEGTSNPNLYWYRQAAGRGLQLLFYSVGIGQISSEVPQNLSASRPQDRQFILSSKKLLLSDSGFYLCAHTPGGRDTQYFGPGTRLTVL.

This clonotype has only a few counts. This chain connects TRBV24-1 to TRBJ1-2, with 8 nucleotides matching TRBD1. Trimming removed 4 bases from V and 8 bases from J; junction bases left unmatched: 8. The V gene's germline CDR1 is KGHDR and CDR2 SFDVKD. The CDR3 runs to 14 residues. The CDR3: CATSDRLTGDGYTF. CDR3 nucleotide sequence: TGTGCCACCAGTGACCGATTGACAGGGGACGGCTACACCTTC.

The rearrangement joins TRBV24-1 to TRBJ2-7, with 8 bases matching TRBD1. The CDR3 is 14 amino acids. Per the germline V gene, CDR1 is KGHDR and CDR2 is SFDVKD. Trimming took 2 bases from V and 3 from J; bases not matched to a gene: 2. Here the CDR3 DNA reads TGTGCCACCAGTGATTGGGACAGGCGCTACGAGCAGTACTTC. It codes for CATSDWDRRYEQYF.

Many counts were recorded for this clonotype. The J gene is TRBJ1-1, the V gene TRBV7-9; D remains unclear. The CDR3 runs to 14 residues. The germline CDR1 and CDR2 sequences are SEHNR and FQNEAQ (reference sequence). Trimming pared 3 bases from V and 0 bases from J, leaving 8 bases between. For the CDR3, the DNA is TGTGCCAGCAGCTTCCTTCCCCTGAACACTGAAGCTTTCTTT. It is translated as CASSFLPLNTEAFF. The full variable domain, completed using reference TRBV7-9 and TRBJ1-1, is DTGVSQNPRHKITKRGQNVTFRCDPISEHNRLYWYRQTLGQGPEFLTYFQNEAQLEKSRLLSDRFSAERPKGSFSTLEIQRTEQGDSAMYLCASSFLPLNTEAFFGQGTRLTVV.

The J gene is TRBJ2-1, the V gene TRBV4-2, with 12 positions matching TRBD2. The V gene's germline CDR1 is LGHNA and CDR2 YNFKEQ. After removal of 4 bases from V and 3 bases from J, the junction contained 16 bases not matched to a gene. CDR3 length equals 20 residues. The CDR3 loop reads CASSLITGASGRGFYNEQFF. CDR3 nucleotide sequence: TGTGCCAGCAGCCTCATTACCGGGGCTAGCGGGAGGGGGTTCTACAATGAGCAGTTCTTC.